This T cell receptor beta chain was recovered during a study of tumor T cells in aggressive B-cell lymphoma. The CDR3 extends over 13 amino acids. Deletions cut 6 bases from V and 0 bases from J, with 8 bases between. Germline V lookup: CDR1 MRHNA, CDR2 SNTAGT. Clones were read by immunoSEQ multiplex PCR, and TCRdb kept only the in-frame ones, dropping some. The table has about 4,600 clones, 81% seen once; the top ten hold 4% to 6%. The chain is built from TRBV6-4 and TRBJ1-1; D ambiguous. The source material was tumor tissue. This TCR came from an adult with diffuse large B cell lymphoma. As DNA, the CDR3 is TGTGCCAGCAGCAACGAGTTGAACACTGAAGCTTTCTTT. This gives the protein CASSNELNTEAFF.